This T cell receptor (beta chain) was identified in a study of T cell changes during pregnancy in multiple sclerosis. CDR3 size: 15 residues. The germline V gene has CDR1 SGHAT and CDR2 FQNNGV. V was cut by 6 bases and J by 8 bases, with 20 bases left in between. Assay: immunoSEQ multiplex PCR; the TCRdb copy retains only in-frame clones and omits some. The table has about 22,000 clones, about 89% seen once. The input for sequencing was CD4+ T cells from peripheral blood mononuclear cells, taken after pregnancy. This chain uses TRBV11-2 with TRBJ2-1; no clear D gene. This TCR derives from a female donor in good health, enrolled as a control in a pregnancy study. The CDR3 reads CASSLSLGAPYEQFF. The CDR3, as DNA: TGTGCCAGCAGTCTTTCCTTGGGCGCCCCGTATGAGCAGTTCTTC.